Ten or more counts support the clone carrying this T cell receptor (beta chain). Antigen: not known. The sample originates from a study of identical twins. Overall study findings and caveats: Out-of-frame alpha sequences common to twins exhibited an excess of low generation probability. Within monozygotic twins, out-of-frame TCR alpha sharing was underestimated by the models. Cord blood beta clonotypes that were abundant carried fewer insertions, and memory repertoires showed no such trend.

TCRdb re-called the 5' RACE reads with MiXCR, one entry per CDR3 protein. The data contain 200,000 to 300,000 distinct CDR3 sequences, over 9.5% of them singletons. V dropped 2 bases and J dropped 6 bases, with 14 bases sitting between them. The CDR3 length is 15 residues. Germline values: CDR1 SSHAT, CDR2 FNYEAQ (reference sequence). The V and J genes are TRBV7-7 and TRBJ2-1; D is possibly TRBD1 or TRBD2 (5 bases each). Sequencing was done on a sample of memory T cells sorted from blood. This receptor was taken from a man aged 50-59 years in good health. CDR3 sequence: CASSLTLGPFNEQFF. The CDR3 nucleotides read TGTGCCAGCAGCTTAACCTTGGGACCCTTCAATGAGCAGTTCTTC. The complete variable domain, with remaining parts taken from reference TRBV7-7 and TRBJ2-1, reads GAGVSQSPRYKVTKRGQDVTLRCDPISSHATLYWYQQALGQGPEFLTYFNYEAQPDKSGLPSDRFSAERPEGSISTLTIQRTEQRDSAMYRCASSLTLGPFNEQFFGPGTRLTVL.